A single sample gave rise to the 11 T cell receptor beta chains below, sequenced in a study of T cell repertoires in cytomegalovirus infection. TCRdb reanalysed the reads using MiXCR and keeps one entry per CDR3 protein. This table has about half a million distinct CDR3 sequences, about 44% appearing once. These receptors have no identified antigens. The material sequenced was cultured PBMCs, taken from culture after CMV antigen stimulation. All receptors come from a human donor in good health (CMV status not recorded). Some clones in this sample may be carry-over from other donors' samples.

The count of this clonotype is one. The chain employs TRBV12-5 and TRBJ1-2; D is unresolved. The CDR3 has 15 residues. Germline CDR1 and CDR2: LGHNT and FRNRAP. V was pared by 10 bases and J by 3 bases, with 21 bases between. The CDR3 is CATMVPDTADYGYTF. The CDR3 DNA reads TGTGCTACGATGGTTCCGGATACAGCGGACTATGGCTACACCTTC.

This clonotype was counted between two and nine times. The rearrangement links TRBV4-1 to TRBJ2-2; no reliable D call. Germline V CDR1 and CDR2: MGHRA, YSYEKL. The CDR3 sequence is 15 residues long. The V and J ends lost 1 base and 6 bases respectively, with 12 bases between them. Here the CDR3 reads CASSQVYGGAGELFF. Here the CDR3 DNA reads TGCGCCAGCAGCCAAGTTTATGGTGGGGCCGGGGAGCTGTTTTTT.

J is TRBJ2-5 and V is TRBV4-1; 13 bases line up with TRBD2. CDR1 and CDR2 (germline): MGHRA, YSYEKL. This CDR3 has 17 amino acids. With 2 bases clipped from V and 4 bases from J, the junction kept 7 bases outside the gene matches. CDR3 loop: CASSQLAGTSGAETQYF. Here the CDR3 DNA reads TGCGCCAGCAGCCAACTGGCCGGGACTAGCGGGGCAGAGACCCAGTACTTC.

This clonotype has only a few counts. The rearrangement uses TRBV19 and TRBJ1-6; D is undetermined. The CDR3 extends over 12 amino acids. From germline, CDR1 is LNHDA and CDR2 SQIVND (reference sequence). Trimming took off 4 bases at V and 9 bases at J, with 7 bases between the two ends. The CDR3 coding sequence is TGTGCCAGTAGTACCGGGATTTCACCCCTCCACTTT. Amino acids: CASSTGISPLHF.

V usage is TRBV6-1 and J usage is TRBJ2-1, with D perhaps matching TRBD1 (6 bases). The V and J ends lost 6 bases and 0 bases respectively, with 12 bases between them. This CDR3 comprises 15 residues. CDR1 MNHNS and CDR2 SASEGT come from the germline V gene. The CDR3 DNA reads TGTGCCAGCAGACCCGACAGGTACTCCTACAATGAGCAGTTCTTC. It translates to CASRPDRYSYNEQFF.

This clonotype was picked up a small number of times. J is TRBJ2-2 and V is TRBV12-3 or TRBV12-4; 7 nucleotides align to TRBD1. With V trimmed by 5 bases and J by 6 bases, 9 bases remained unmatched. The CDR3 runs to 15 residues. The CDR3 is CASSPGQSSPGELFF. As DNA, the CDR3 is TGTGCCAGCAGTCCGGGACAGTCCTCACCCGGGGAGCTGTTTTTT.

This clonotype was counted between two and nine times. This rearrangement joins TRBV7-2 to TRBJ2-7; the match to TRBD2 covers 9 bases. CDR1 is SGHTA, CDR2 FQGNSA, per germline. CDR3 size: 16 residues. With 3 bases clipped from V and 3 bases from J, the junction kept 9 bases outside the gene matches. As DNA, the CDR3 is TGTGCCAGCAGCTTTGGGCCCCGACTAGCGGTCTACGAGCAGTACTTC. Amino acids: CASSFGPRLAVYEQYF.

A few counts support this clonotype. V gene TRBV7-2 combines with J gene TRBJ1-2, with TRBD1 as a possible D gene (6 bases). V was clipped by 5 bases and J by 2 bases, with 18 bases between them. The CDR3 has 16 amino acids. Germline CDR1 reads SGHTA; CDR2 reads FQGNSA. CDR3 in amino acids: CASSLTSPTGNYGYTF. In nucleotides, the CDR3 is TGTGCCAGCAGCCTCACTAGCCCGACAGGCAACTATGGCTACACCTTC.

The chain is built from TRBV12-3 or TRBV12-4 and TRBJ2-4, with 10 positions matching TRBD2. Trimming cost V 6 bases and J 3 bases; bases outside gene matches: 11. CDR3 length: 17 residues. The CDR3 nucleotides are TGTGCCAGCAGACCTCGCGGACTAGCGGACCGCAAAAACATTCAGTACTTC. It encodes CASRPRGLADRKNIQYF.

This chain links TRBV6-2 or TRBV6-3 with TRBJ1-2, with D uncertain. The germline CDR1 and CDR2 sequences are MNHEY and SVGEGT. The CDR3 has 17 residues. The V end lost 5 bases, the J end lost 0 bases, and 19 bases lay between the germline ends. The CDR3, as DNA: TGTGCCAGCAGTCGACCCCGGACGGCCCTCACTAACTATGGCTACACCTTC. Translated: CASSRPRTALTNYGYTF.

The J gene is TRBJ2-4, the V gene TRBV5-1; no clear D. The CDR3 covers 14 residues. Trimming shortened V by 1 base and J by 5 bases, and 10 bases separated the two germline ends. Germline-derived CDR1 and CDR2 are SGHRS and YFSETQ. CDR3 sequence reads: CASSLLGRENIQYF. CDR3 sequence (DNA): TGCGCCAGCAGCTTGCTAGGGCGCGAAAACATTCAGTACTTC.